This is a list of T cell receptor beta chains from one sample in a study of CD8+ T cells in alopecia areata. This table comes from immunoSEQ multiplex PCR, and its TCRdb copy is limited to in-frame clones, with some not included. This table has about 82,000 clones, roughly 50% appearing once. The sequencing input was NKG2D-high CD8+ T cells sorted from blood. The source is a human donor with alopecia areata. Both conserved end residues are part of each CDR3. The order of the fields is clone size, J gene, V gene, D gene, CDR3 protein, CDR3 DNA. The D gene is left open where the match is weak. Clone size appears in some rows only: once, few, many, or a class for an expanded clone.

clone size: NA
J gene: TRBJ2-7
V gene: TRBV27
D gene: TRBD1
CDR3 protein: CASSISHDRGYEQYF
CDR3 DNA: TGTGCCAGCAGTATCTCTCACGACAGGGGCTACGAGCAGTACTTC

clone size: NA
J gene: TRBJ2-7
V gene: TRBV5-1
D gene: NA
CDR3 protein: CASSTATSYEQYF
CDR3 DNA: TGCGCCAGCTCTACTGCAACGTCCTACGAGCAGTACTTC

clone size: NA
J gene: TRBJ1-1
V gene: TRBV25-1
D gene: NA
CDR3 protein: CASSEWGSEAFF
CDR3 DNA: TGTGCCAGCAGTGAATGGGGAAGCGAAGCTTTCTTT

clone size: once
J gene: TRBJ2-7
V gene: TRBV28
D gene: NA
CDR3 protein: CASSTSYEQYF
CDR3 DNA: TGTGCCAGCAGCACTTCCTACGAGCAGTACTTC

clone size: NA
J gene: TRBJ2-5
V gene: TRBV4-1
D gene: NA
CDR3 protein: CASSHYQGEETQYF
CDR3 DNA: TGCGCCAGCAGCCACTATCAGGGAGAGGAGACCCAGTACTTC

clone size: NA
J gene: TRBJ2-1
V gene: TRBV20-1
D gene: TRBD2
CDR3 protein: CSATPSGEQFF
CDR3 DNA: TGCAGTGCCACTCCTAGCGGAGAGCAGTTCTTC

clone size: NA
J gene: TRBJ2-1
V gene: TRBV27
D gene: NA
CDR3 protein: CASSSPRDNEQFF
CDR3 DNA: TGTGCCAGCAGTTCGCCGAGGGACAATGAGCAGTTCTTC

clone size: NA
J gene: TRBJ2-2
V gene: TRBV30
D gene: NA
CDR3 protein: CAGNTGELFF
CDR3 DNA: TGTGCCGGGAACACCGGGGAGCTGTTTTTT

clone size: NA
J gene: TRBJ2-5
V gene: TRBV7-9
D gene: NA
CDR3 protein: CASSLENRDGRQTQYF
CDR3 DNA: TGTGCCAGCAGCTTAGAAAACAGGGATGGGAGACAGACCCAGTACTTC

clone size: NA
J gene: TRBJ2-1
V gene: TRBV23-1
D gene: TRBD1
CDR3 protein: CASSQPTGGGNEQFF
CDR3 DNA: TGCGCCAGCAGTCAACCGACAGGGGGAGGCAATGAGCAGTTCTTC

clone size: NA
J gene: TRBJ2-7
V gene: TRBV9
D gene: NA
CDR3 protein: CASSVEAGPTYEQYF
CDR3 DNA: TGTGCCAGCAGCGTAGAAGCGGGCCCTACCTACGAGCAGTACTTC

clone size: NA
J gene: TRBJ2-7
V gene: TRBV10-3
D gene: NA
CDR3 protein: CAISGRDGTYEQYF
CDR3 DNA: TGTGCCATCAGTGGACGCGACGGGACCTACGAGCAGTACTTC

clone size: NA
J gene: TRBJ2-1
V gene: TRBV6-5
D gene: TRBD2
CDR3 protein: CASSYGGRRNEQFF
CDR3 DNA: TGTGCCAGCAGTTACGGCGGGAGAAGGAATGAGCAGTTCTTC

clone size: once
J gene: TRBJ1-2
V gene: TRBV28
D gene: NA
CDR3 protein: CASSFAATNYGYTF
CDR3 DNA: TGTGCCAGCAGTTTCGCAGCTACAAACTATGGCTACACCTTC

clone size: NA
J gene: TRBJ2-3
V gene: TRBV9
D gene: NA
CDR3 protein: CASSVDGSTDTQYF
CDR3 DNA: TGTGCCAGCAGCGTAGACGGCTCCACAGATACGCAGTATTTT

clone size: NA
J gene: TRBJ2-7
V gene: TRBV5-1
D gene: TRBD1
CDR3 protein: CASSLGSGTGGEQYF
CDR3 DNA: TGCGCCAGCAGCTTGGGGTCCGGGACAGGAGGCGAGCAGTACTTC

clone size: few
J gene: TRBJ1-1
V gene: TRBV29-1
D gene: NA
CDR3 protein: CSVDTGNTEAFF
CDR3 DNA: TGCAGCGTCGACACAGGGAACACTGAAGCTTTCTTT

clone size: NA
J gene: TRBJ2-1
V gene: TRBV5-4
D gene: TRBD2
CDR3 protein: CASSLASGRINEQFF
CDR3 DNA: TGTGCCAGCAGCTTGGCCAGCGGGAGAATCAATGAGCAGTTCTTC

clone size: NA
J gene: TRBJ2-5
V gene: TRBV14
D gene: NA
CDR3 protein: CASSQDWRTQYF
CDR3 DNA: TGTGCCAGCAGCCAAGACTGGCGGACCCAGTACTTC

clone size: NA
J gene: TRBJ2-2
V gene: TRBV13
D gene: TRBD1
CDR3 protein: CASSLVSGGTGELFF
CDR3 DNA: TGTGCCAGCAGCTTGGTTTCAGGGGGCACCGGGGAGCTGTTTTTT

clone size: NA
J gene: TRBJ2-7
V gene: TRBV29-1
D gene: TRBD2
CDR3 protein: CSVPSGDNYEQYF
CDR3 DNA: TGCAGCGTTCCTAGCGGGGACAACTACGAGCAGTACTTC

clone size: NA
J gene: TRBJ2-3
V gene: TRBV29-1
D gene: NA
CDR3 protein: CSVEGAEPDTQYF
CDR3 DNA: TGCAGCGTTGAAGGGGCGGAACCAGATACGCAGTATTTT

clone size: NA
J gene: TRBJ2-7
V gene: TRBV6-5
D gene: NA
CDR3 protein: CASSYGITLGEQYF
CDR3 DNA: TGTGCCAGCAGTTACGGGATTACCCTAGGCGAGCAGTACTTC

clone size: NA
J gene: TRBJ2-5
V gene: TRBV4-1
D gene: NA
CDR3 protein: CASSPPAGGETQYF
CDR3 DNA: TGCGCCAGCAGCCCCCCAGCCGGGGGAGAGACCCAGTACTTC

clone size: few
J gene: TRBJ2-7
V gene: TRBV29-1
D gene: NA
CDR3 protein: CSVEGWGHIYEQYF
CDR3 DNA: TGCAGCGTTGAAGGTTGGGGACACATCTACGAGCAGTACTTC

clone size: NA
J gene: TRBJ2-3
V gene: TRBV7-8
D gene: NA
CDR3 protein: CASSFGGDTQYF
CDR3 DNA: TGTGCCAGCAGCTTTGGTGGTGATACGCAGTATTTT

clone size: NA
J gene: TRBJ1-2
V gene: TRBV28
D gene: NA
CDR3 protein: CASQTLGGFYGYTF
CDR3 DNA: TGTGCCAGCCAGACGTTGGGGGGCTTCTATGGCTACACCTTC

clone size: NA
J gene: TRBJ2-6
V gene: TRBV23-1
D gene: NA
CDR3 protein: CASRVRHSGANVLTF
CDR3 DNA: TGCGCCAGCAGGGTCAGACACTCTGGGGCCAACGTCCTGACTTTC

clone size: few
J gene: TRBJ2-1
V gene: TRBV7-9
D gene: TRBD2
CDR3 protein: CASSSSWKAGISNEQFF
CDR3 DNA: TGTGCCAGCAGCTCGTCCTGGAAAGCGGGAATAAGCAATGAGCAGTTCTTC

clone size: NA
J gene: TRBJ2-1
V gene: TRBV28
D gene: TRBD2
CDR3 protein: CASYGLAGFRGAPEQFF
CDR3 DNA: TGTGCCAGCTACGGACTAGCGGGTTTTCGTGGGGCCCCTGAGCAGTTCTTC

clone size: few
J gene: TRBJ2-5
V gene: TRBV29-1
D gene: TRBD2
CDR3 protein: CSVVTGREAPEETQYF
CDR3 DNA: TGCAGCGTTGTAACGGGACGGGAGGCCCCGGAAGAGACCCAGTACTTC

clone size: NA
J gene: TRBJ2-3
V gene: TRBV4-1
D gene: NA
CDR3 protein: CASSQVGTDTQYF
CDR3 DNA: TGCGCCAGCAGCCAAGTTGGAACAGATACGCAGTATTTT

clone size: NA
J gene: TRBJ1-2
V gene: TRBV28
D gene: TRBD1
CDR3 protein: CASRADRDYGYTF
CDR3 DNA: TGTGCCAGCAGGGCCGACAGGGACTATGGCTACACCTTC

clone size: NA
J gene: TRBJ2-7
V gene: TRBV9
D gene: NA
CDR3 protein: CASSVGPGGSYEQYF
CDR3 DNA: TGTGCCAGCAGCGTAGGACCCGGAGGCAGCTACGAGCAGTACTTC

clone size: NA
J gene: TRBJ1-1
V gene: TRBV29-1
D gene: TRBD1
CDR3 protein: CSVVDRATEAFF
CDR3 DNA: TGCAGCGTCGTTGACAGGGCCACTGAAGCTTTCTTT

clone size: NA
J gene: TRBJ2-7
V gene: TRBV7-3
D gene: NA
CDR3 protein: CASSGGHEQYF
CDR3 DNA: TGTGCCAGCAGCGGGGGGCACGAGCAGTACTTC

clone size: NA
J gene: TRBJ2-3
V gene: TRBV27
D gene: NA
CDR3 protein: CASSWHKTDTQYF
CDR3 DNA: TGTGCCAGCAGTTGGCACAAAACAGATACGCAGTATTTT

clone size: few
J gene: TRBJ1-1
V gene: TRBV5-6
D gene: NA
CDR3 protein: CASSFPQGTEAFF
CDR3 DNA: TGTGCCAGCAGCTTCCCCCAGGGCACTGAAGCTTTCTTT

clone size: NA
J gene: TRBJ2-7
V gene: TRBV5-1
D gene: NA
CDR3 protein: CASSPERGTPSYEQYF
CDR3 DNA: TGCGCCAGCAGCCCCGAACGGGGGACACCTTCCTACGAGCAGTACTTC

clone size: NA
J gene: TRBJ1-1
V gene: TRBV5-6
D gene: NA
CDR3 protein: CASSYAVEAFF
CDR3 DNA: TGTGCCAGCAGCTACGCGGTTGAAGCTTTCTTT

clone size: NA
J gene: TRBJ1-2
V gene: TRBV29-1
D gene: NA
CDR3 protein: CSVGGTRYGYTF
CDR3 DNA: TGCAGCGTTGGTGGGACCCGCTATGGCTACACCTTC

clone size: NA
J gene: TRBJ2-1
V gene: TRBV2
D gene: TRBD2
CDR3 protein: CASRITPSGYNEQFF
CDR3 DNA: TGTGCCAGCAGGATCACGCCTAGCGGCTACAATGAGCAGTTCTTC

clone size: NA
J gene: TRBJ2-1
V gene: TRBV29-1
D gene: TRBD2
CDR3 protein: CSASGLAEREQFF
CDR3 DNA: TGCAGCGCCTCGGGACTAGCGGAGAGGGAGCAGTTCTTC

clone size: few
J gene: TRBJ1-2
V gene: TRBV29-1
D gene: TRBD1
CDR3 protein: CSVLTGAGGYTF
CDR3 DNA: TGCAGCGTCCTCACAGGGGCCGGGGGCTACACCTTC

clone size: few
J gene: TRBJ2-2
V gene: TRBV29-1
D gene: NA
CDR3 protein: CSGWDMGTGELFF
CDR3 DNA: TGCAGCGGTTGGGACATGGGCACCGGGGAGCTGTTTTTT

clone size: NA
J gene: TRBJ1-2
V gene: TRBV29-1
D gene: NA
CDR3 protein: CSVEWAAVWGYTF
CDR3 DNA: TGCAGCGTTGAATGGGCGGCCGTGTGGGGCTACACCTTC

clone size: NA
J gene: TRBJ2-2
V gene: TRBV20-1
D gene: NA
CDR3 protein: CSADYLGELFF
CDR3 DNA: TGCAGTGCGGATTACCTCGGGGAGCTGTTTTTT

clone size: NA
J gene: TRBJ2-2
V gene: TRBV6-5
D gene: NA
CDR3 protein: CASSYGANTGELFF
CDR3 DNA: TGTGCCAGCAGTTACGGGGCGAACACCGGGGAGCTGTTTTTT

clone size: NA
J gene: TRBJ1-2
V gene: TRBV30
D gene: TRBD1
CDR3 protein: CAWRGTGGYGYTF
CDR3 DNA: TGTGCCTGGAGAGGGACAGGGGGCTATGGCTACACCTTC

clone size: NA
J gene: TRBJ2-2
V gene: TRBV5-4
D gene: NA
CDR3 protein: CASSPAYTGELFF
CDR3 DNA: TGTGCCAGCAGTCCCGCTTACACCGGGGAGCTGTTTTTT

clone size: few
J gene: TRBJ2-1
V gene: TRBV29-1
D gene: NA
CDR3 protein: CSVEPGLPVGNEQFF
CDR3 DNA: TGCAGCGTTGAGCCTGGACTCCCAGTCGGCAATGAGCAGTTCTTC

clone size: few
J gene: TRBJ2-6
V gene: TRBV7-9
D gene: TRBD1
CDR3 protein: CASSPRDRVGANVLTF
CDR3 DNA: TGTGCCAGCAGCCCCAGAGACAGGGTTGGGGCCAACGTCCTGACTTTC

clone size: NA
J gene: TRBJ2-2
V gene: TRBV5-1
D gene: TRBD1
CDR3 protein: CASSLATGAGELFF
CDR3 DNA: TGCGCCAGCAGCTTGGCAACAGGGGCCGGGGAGCTGTTTTTT

clone size: NA
J gene: TRBJ2-4
V gene: TRBV29-1
D gene: NA
CDR3 protein: CSVAQVTGDFSGYIQYF
CDR3 DNA: TGCAGCGTTGCCCAGGTGACAGGAGACTTTAGTGGGTACATTCAGTACTTC

clone size: few
J gene: TRBJ2-1
V gene: TRBV5-1
D gene: NA
CDR3 protein: CASSGPRDIQLRVVF
CDR3 DNA: TGCGCCAGCAGCGGACCCCGGGACATTCAGCTTCGAGTCGTCTTC

clone size: NA
J gene: TRBJ2-6
V gene: TRBV30
D gene: NA
CDR3 protein: CAWSLLPREPGANVLTF
CDR3 DNA: TGTGCCTGGAGCCTCCTACCGAGGGAGCCTGGGGCCAACGTCCTGACTTTC